This T cell receptor beta chain comes out of a study of radiation and T cells in renal cell carcinoma. This CDR3 is 12 amino acids long. Trimming cost V 3 bases and J 6 bases, with 9 bases left between them. Germline V CDR1 and CDR2: SGHDT, YYEEEE. Noted time point: blood 2 weeks post-SBRT. As to treatment: 15 Gy SBRT to primary tumor, nephrectomy 4 weeks later. Generated by immunoSEQ multiplex PCR, the TCRdb table keeps only in-frame clones and is missing some. The sample includes some 150,000 clones, approximately 88% of them seen just once. The rearrangement links TRBV5-6 to TRBJ1-1, with D maybe TRBD1 (5 bases). The TCR comes from a woman aged 50 to 65 with renal cell carcinoma. This sample comprised blood, obtained from a patient whose treatment included radiotherapy and nephrectomy. The CDR3 DNA reads as TGTGCCAGCAGCTGGGGGATCGCTGAAGCTTTCTTT. Translation: CASSWGIAEAFF.